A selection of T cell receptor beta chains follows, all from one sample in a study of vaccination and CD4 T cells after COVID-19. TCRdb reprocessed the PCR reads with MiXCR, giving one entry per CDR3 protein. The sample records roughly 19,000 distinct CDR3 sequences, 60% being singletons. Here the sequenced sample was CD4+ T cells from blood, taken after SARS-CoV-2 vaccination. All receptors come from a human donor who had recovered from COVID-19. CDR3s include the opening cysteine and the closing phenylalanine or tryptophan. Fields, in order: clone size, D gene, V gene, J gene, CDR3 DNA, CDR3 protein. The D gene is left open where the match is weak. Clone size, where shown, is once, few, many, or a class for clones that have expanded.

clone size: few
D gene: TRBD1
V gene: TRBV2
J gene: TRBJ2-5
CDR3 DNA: TGTGCCAGCAGTTGGACAGGCGGGGAGACCCAGTACTTC
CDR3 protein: CASSWTGGETQYF

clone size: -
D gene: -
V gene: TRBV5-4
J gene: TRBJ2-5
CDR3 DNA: TGTGCCAGCAGCTTCGGACTCGGGGTGGGGGAGACCCAGTACTTC
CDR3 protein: CASSFGLGVGETQYF

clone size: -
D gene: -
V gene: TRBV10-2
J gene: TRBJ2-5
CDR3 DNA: TGCGCCACGTCTCCGGGACCCGTGGGAGTGGAGACCCAGTACTTC
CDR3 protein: CATSPGPVGVETQYF

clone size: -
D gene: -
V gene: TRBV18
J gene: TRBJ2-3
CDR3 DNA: TGTGCCAGCTCAATAATGACGAGCACAGATACGCAGTATTTT
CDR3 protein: CASSIMTSTDTQYF

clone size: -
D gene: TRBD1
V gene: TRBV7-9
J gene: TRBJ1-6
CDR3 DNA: TGTGCCAGCAGCCCGGGGACAGGGAGGGATGCTAAGTCACCCCTCCACTTT
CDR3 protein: CASSPGTGRDAKSPLHF

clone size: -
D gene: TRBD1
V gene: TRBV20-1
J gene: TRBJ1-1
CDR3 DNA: TGCAGTGCAACCGGGACAGGGGGCTCCTGGACCACTGAAGCTTTCTTT
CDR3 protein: CSATGTGGSWTTEAFF

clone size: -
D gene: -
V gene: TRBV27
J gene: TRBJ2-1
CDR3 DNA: TGTGCCAGCAGTTCACTTGGAGGGGGTAGCGTGACGGGTGAGCAGTTCTTC
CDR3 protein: CASSSLGGGSVTGEQFF

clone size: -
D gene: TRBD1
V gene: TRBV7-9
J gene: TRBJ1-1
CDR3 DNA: TGTGCCAGCAGCTTACAGGGGGCAATGGGTGAAGCTTTCTTT
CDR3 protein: CASSLQGAMGEAFF

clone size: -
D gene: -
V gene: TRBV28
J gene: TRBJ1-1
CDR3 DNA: TGTGCCAGCAGTAAAAGGAGGGCGAACACTGAAGCTTTCTTT
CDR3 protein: CASSKRRANTEAFF

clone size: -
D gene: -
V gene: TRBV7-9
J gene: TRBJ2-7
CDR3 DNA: TGTGCCAGCAGCTTAATCGGGACGCCGACCTACGAGCAGTACTTC
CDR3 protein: CASSLIGTPTYEQYF